The entry below describes one T cell receptor (beta chain). The antigen remains unidentified. The CDR3 is 14 residues long. Germline V gene data show CDR1 as GTSNPN and CDR2 as SVGIG (reference sequence). The germline V and J ends were trimmed by 6 bases and 5 bases, with 17 bases remaining between them. It was the library that attached unique molecular identifiers to individual cDNA molecules. In the authors' workflow: A per-sample median of about 100,000 TCRs was observed, with counts ranging from about 20,000 to 750,000. TCRdb reanalysed the reads using MiXCR and keeps one entry per CDR3 protein. Here the V and J calls rest on TCRdb's processing, not on the authors' analysis. The data contain about 120,000 distinct CDR3 sequences, over 7% of them singletons. The sample is drawn from a study of human T cells and chemical hapten exposure. Study-level information: Small volume differences among pooled libraries mainly caused per-sample TCR yield variation. Study conclusions and caveats: High-frequency TCRs, those above 1 in 1000, stayed the same after DPC sensitization.

Blood, whole and unfractionated, served as the source for total RNA extraction. The sequence was obtained from a human donor in good health. Some clones in this sample may be carry-over from other donors' samples. The chain recombines TRBV30 with TRBJ2-4, with a tentative D call TRBD2 (6 bases). Sequenced material: whole blood. Written as DNA, the CDR3 is TGTGCCTGTGTGGCTAGCGAGGCCCAAAACATTCAGTACTTC. Its translation is CACVASEAQNIQYF. The full variable domain, rest sourced from reference TRBV30 and TRBJ2-4, is SQTIHQWPATLVQPVGSPLSLECTVEGTSNPNLYWYRQAAGRGLQLLFYSVGIGQISSEVPQNLSASRPQDRQFILSSKKLLLSDSGFYLCACVASEAQNIQYFGAGTRLSVL.